Presented here are 27 T cell receptor beta chains from one specimen sequenced in a study of radiation and T cells in renal cell carcinoma. Stated time point: blood 4 weeks post-SBRT, at nephrectomy. Indicated treatment: 15 Gy SBRT to primary tumor, nephrectomy 4 weeks later. Method: immunoSEQ multiplex PCR; TCRdb's copy keeps in-frame clones and lacks some. The sample lists more than 120,000 clones, 80% to 90% occurring once. Source: blood, taken from a patient whose treatment included radiotherapy and nephrectomy. These receptors were taken from a woman aged 50 to 60 with renal cell carcinoma.

J is TRBJ2-2 and V is TRBV21-1; the DNA was not compared with TRBD1, the D call given in the table. TRBV21-1 is a pseudogene. The CDR3 length is 17 residues. The DNA of the CDR3 is TGTGCCAGCAGCAATGGTTGCGGACAGGAGGGCACCGGGGAGCTGTTTTTT. Translating it yields CASSNGCGQEGTGELFF.

The sample holds one count of this clone. The chain joins TRBV4-2 to TRBJ2-7; D perhaps matches TRBD1 (7 bases). The CDR3 runs 14 residues. Trimming left V 0 bases short and J 6 bases short, with 12 bases between. Germline V CDR1 and CDR2: LGHNA, YNFKEQ. In DNA, the CDR3 is TGTGCCAGCAGCCAAGACTGGAGGGGGCGCGAGCAGTACTTC. Translated, it gives CASSQDWRGREQYF.

This clone was found once. CDR3 sequence reads: CASSPGTPQRATNEKLFF. CDR3 coding DNA: TGTGCCAGCAGCCCTGGGACACCCCAGAGAGCAACTAATGAAAAACTGTTTTTT. The chain recombines TRBV5-4 with TRBJ1-4; a possible D gene is TRBD1 (6 bases). Between the trimmed V and J ends, which lost 4 bases and 0 bases, there was a span of 19 bases. Germline-derived CDR1 and CDR2 are SGHNT and YYREEE (reference sequence). The CDR3 extends over 18 amino acids.

The rearrangement joins TRBV10-3 to TRBJ2-2; TRBD1 matches at 8 bases. In germline, CDR1 is ENHRY, CDR2 SYGVKD. V lost 6 bases and J lost 5; bases outside the gene matches: 8. The CDR3 contains 15 residues. The CDR3 sequence is CAISPDREGTGELFF. CDR3 nucleotides: TGTGCCATCAGCCCGGACAGGGAAGGTACCGGGGAGCTGTTTTTT.

The chain uses TRBV28 and TRBJ1-4; the D is unclear. The CDR3 consists of 12 residues. Trimming took 4 bases from V and 7 from J, leaving 7 bases between them. CDR1 and CDR2 (germline): MDHEN, SYDVKM. The CDR3 DNA follows: TGTGCCAGCAGTTCCCAAGTTGAAAAACTGTTTTTT. It specifies CASSSQVEKLFF.

Comment on this clone: Other DNA sequences in the sample encode the same CDR3. The gene calls are TRBV6-5 and TRBJ2-7; D is unclear. Per the germline V gene, CDR1 is MNHEY and CDR2 is SVGAGI. V was pared by 6 bases and J by 3 bases, with 6 bases between. The CDR3 totals 11 residues. The DNA for the CDR3 is TGTGCCAGCAGCCAACTCTACGAGCAGTACTTC. Its translation is CASSQLYEQYF.

V and J are TRBV11-2 and TRBJ2-7; 8 bases are shared with TRBD2. J lost 5 bases, V lost 4 bases, and 10 bases had no gene match. The CDR3 is 15 amino acids. Germline CDR1 is SGHAT and CDR2 is FQNNGV. The CDR3 coding sequence is TGTGCCAGCAGCTCGGGACTAGAGAGGACGCACGAGCAGTACTTC. Protein product: CASSSGLERTHEQYF.

The chain links TRBV7-2 to TRBJ1-2, with D perhaps matching TRBD1 (5 bases). Germline V CDR1 and CDR2: SGHTA, FQGNSA. This CDR3 contains 14 residues. V shed 4 bases and J shed 7 bases, with 16 bases lying between them. The CDR3 DNA sequence: TGTGCCAGCAGCTCCACCTCCACGGGACGTGGCTACACCTTC. This sequence encodes CASSSTSTGRGYTF.

This chain links TRBV28 with TRBJ2-1, with D maybe TRBD1 (5 bases). Germline CDR1 reads MDHEN; CDR2 reads SYDVKM. V lost 5 bases to trimming and J lost 0 bases, with 8 bases between them. The CDR3 length is 14 residues. CDR3 DNA sequence: TGTGCCAGCAGTCAGGGTAGCTCCTACAATGAGCAGTTCTTC. Encoded protein: CASSQGSSYNEQFF.

The chain recombines TRBV7-9 with TRBJ1-2; TRBD1 might be the D (6 bases). Between the trimmed V and J ends, which lost 4 bases and 7 bases, there was a span of 16 bases. Germline V CDR1 and CDR2: SEHNR, FQNEAQ (reference sequence). This CDR3 spans 14 amino acids. CDR3 nucleotides: TGTGCCAGCAGCTCCCTCCGTAGGGGGGGTGGCTACACCTTC. It encodes CASSSLRRGGGYTF.

V is TRBV9 and J is TRBJ2-7; 14 positions match TRBD2. The CDR3 is 15 residues long. The V gene end was trimmed by 4 bases and the J gene end by 4 bases; junction bases not matched to a gene: 4. CDR1 is SGDLS and CDR2 is YYNGEE in the germline V gene. CDR3 in DNA: TGTGCCAGCAGCCCGGGACTAGCGGGAGAGTACGAGCAGTACTTC. Translated: CASSPGLAGEYEQYF.

This rearrangement joins TRBV28 to TRBJ1-3; D unresolved. The germline CDR1 and CDR2 sequences are MDHEN and SYDVKM. This CDR3 region has 15 residues. V was cut by 2 bases and J by 2 bases, with 10 bases left in between. In nucleotides, the CDR3 is TGTGCCAGCAGTTTACCTGGGTTAGCTGGAAACACCATATATTTT. This codes for CASSLPGLAGNTIYF.

This chain's CDR3 is CASSPLSGGDYEQYF. The CDR3 DNA reads as TGTGCCAGCTCACCACTTAGCGGGGGGGACTACGAGCAGTACTTC. The chain recombines TRBV18 with TRBJ2-7, with 11 bases identical to TRBD2. Per germline, CDR1 KGHSH and CDR2 LQKENI. With 1 base clipped from V and 3 bases from J, the junction kept 2 bases outside the gene matches. CDR3 length: 15 residues.

This chain uses TRBV10-3 with TRBJ2-7; maybe TRBD1 (6 bases). V lost 8 bases to trimming and J lost 5 bases, with 13 bases between them. This CDR3 spans 12 amino acids. CDR1 is ENHRY, CDR2 SYGVKD, per germline. CDR3: CAIGQLTHEQYF. CDR3 bases: TGTGCCATCGGACAGCTAACCCACGAGCAGTACTTC.

This clone occurred once. The genes are TRBV5-4 and TRBJ2-1; the match to TRBD1 covers 7 bases. The CDR3 runs 15 residues. J lost 8 bases, V lost 0 bases, and 8 bases had no gene match. Per the germline V gene, CDR1 is SGHNT and CDR2 is YYREEE (reference sequence). The DNA of the CDR3 is TGTGCCAGCAGCTTGGCCAAAAGGGGGCGGGATGAGCAGTTCTTC. Protein: CASSLAKRGRDEQFF. Full variable domain (missing parts from reference TRBV5-4 and TRBJ2-1): ETGVTQSPTHLIKTRGQQVTLRCSSQSGHNTVSWYQQALGQGPQFIFQYYREEENGRGNFPPRFSGLQFPNYSSELNVNALELDDSALYLCASSLAKRGRDEQFFGPGTRLTVL.

This clone has a single count. The chain carries TRBV28 and TRBJ2-1, with TRBD1 matching 9 bases. CDR1 is MDHEN and CDR2 is SYDVKM in the germline V gene. V dropped 7 bases and J dropped 10; count of bases not matched to a gene: 14. The CDR3 covers 15 residues. DNA for the CDR3: TGTGCCAGCACCGGTGCGGGACAGGGCAAGGAGGAGCAGTTCTTC. Its protein product is CASTGAGQGKEEQFF.

The chain recombines TRBV27 with TRBJ2-7, with D hard to call. The CDR3 has 13 residues. Germline V lookup: CDR1 MNHEY, CDR2 SMNVEV (reference sequence). V was clipped by 6 bases and J by 1 base, with 10 bases between them. The CDR3 is CASRTFASYEQYF. The CDR3 DNA sequence: TGTGCCAGCAGAACATTCGCTTCCTACGAGCAGTACTTC.

The chain combines TRBV5-1 with TRBJ1-2, with D perhaps matching TRBD1 (6 bases). Germline loops: CDR1 SGHRS, CDR2 YFSETQ. The CDR3 covers 16 residues. The V gene lost 3 bases and the J gene lost 3 bases, with 18 bases spanning the gap. CDR3 nucleotides: TGCGCCAGCAGCTCCAATCGGGGGGGGCCGGACTATGGCTACACCTTC. This sequence encodes CASSSNRGGPDYGYTF. The variable domain in full, completed from reference TRBV5-1 and TRBJ1-2, reads KAGVTQTPRYLIKTRGQQVTLSCSPISGHRSVSWYQQTPGQGLQFLFEYFSETQRNKGNFPGRFSGRQFSNSRSEMNVSTLELGDSALYLCASSSNRGGPDYGYTFGSGTRLTVV.

This clone was seen just once. The chain combines TRBV7-2 with TRBJ1-3, with D uncertain. Germline V gene lookup returns CDR1 SGHTA and CDR2 FQGNSA. V was clipped by 6 bases and J by 0 bases, with 12 bases between them. CDR3 size: 15 residues. Here the CDR3 reads CASSPSRSSGNTIYF. Written as DNA, the CDR3 is TGTGCCAGCAGTCCTTCGAGGAGCTCTGGAAACACCATATATTTT.

The V gene is TRBV18, the J gene TRBJ2-1; D may be TRBD2 (7 bases). The V gene lost 6 bases and the J gene lost 0 bases, with 18 bases spanning the gap. Germline V CDR1 and CDR2: KGHSH, LQKENI. CDR3 length equals 17 residues. CDR3 DNA: TGTGCCAGCTCTCTGCGGGCGGGGGCGAGCTCCTACAATGAGCAGTTCTTC. Translating it yields CASSLRAGASSYNEQFF.

The genes are TRBV7-2 and TRBJ1-2; 8 bases align to TRBD1. The CDR3 extends over 17 amino acids. V trimming: 3 bases; J trimming: 1 base; junction bases outside the gene matches: 10. Germline CDR1 SGHTA, CDR2 FQGNSA. The CDR3, as DNA: TGTGCCAGCAGCTTTCGTGGACAGGGTTTAGTTAACTATGGCTACACCTTC. Its protein is CASSFRGQGLVNYGYTF.

V is TRBV25-1 and J is TRBJ1-2; D may be TRBD1 (6 bases). With 6 bases removed from V and 1 base from J, the gap between germline ends came to 6 bases. The CDR3 has 12 amino acids. Per the germline V gene, CDR1 is MGHDK and CDR2 is SYGVNS. CDR3 nucleotide sequence: TGTGCCAGCAGGGACAGTAACTATGGCTACACCTTC. As protein: CASRDSNYGYTF.

In its sample, this clone was seen a few times. The J gene is TRBJ2-5, the V gene TRBV9, with D perhaps being TRBD1 or TRBD2 (5 bases each). V lost 0 bases, J lost 7 bases, and 16 bases lay in between. The CDR3 runs to 15 residues. Germline V CDR1 and CDR2: SGDLS, YYNGEE. CDR3 sequence reads: CASSVGFRGERTQYF. The CDR3 region has the DNA TGTGCCAGCAGCGTAGGCTTCCGGGGCGAGAGGACCCAGTACTTC.

The V and J genes are TRBV13 and TRBJ1-2; TRBD1 matches 10 bases. The CDR3 loop spans 15 amino acids. J was trimmed by 1 base and V by 4 bases; bases with no gene match: 3. Germline V gene lookup returns CDR1 PRHDT and CDR2 FYEKMQ (reference sequence). Here the CDR3 reads CASSSGDRGNYGYTF. CDR3 bases: TGTGCCAGCAGCTCGGGGGACAGGGGTAACTATGGCTACACCTTC.

This sequence joins TRBV5-1 and TRBJ2-1; 11 bases are a match to TRBD1. CDR1 SGHRS and CDR2 YFSETQ come from the germline V gene. The junction had 5 bases not matched to a gene; V was cut back by 4 bases and J by 8 bases. The CDR3 consists of 14 residues. CDR3 DNA sequence: TGCGCCAGCAGCGTAGGGACAGGGGGTGATGAGCAGTTCTTC. This gives the protein CASSVGTGGDEQFF.

The chain employs TRBV6-5 and TRBJ2-7; 8 bases line up with TRBD1. Losses at the gene ends were 6 bases for V and 4 bases for J; bases not matched to a gene: 5. This CDR3 has 13 residues. Germline CDR1 MNHEY, CDR2 SVGAGI. The CDR3: CASRPGTGYEQYF. The CDR3 bases are TGTGCCAGCAGGCCCGGGACAGGTTACGAGCAGTACTTC.

The rearrangement links TRBV19 to TRBJ1-1, with D perhaps TRBD1 (6 bases). Germline loops: CDR1 LNHDA, CDR2 SQIVND (reference sequence). Trimming cost V 5 bases and J 3 bases, with 10 bases left between them. The CDR3 has 13 residues. Written as DNA, the CDR3 is TGTGCCAGTAGTCTAAAGGGGGACACTGAAGCTTTCTTT. Translated: CASSLKGDTEAFF.